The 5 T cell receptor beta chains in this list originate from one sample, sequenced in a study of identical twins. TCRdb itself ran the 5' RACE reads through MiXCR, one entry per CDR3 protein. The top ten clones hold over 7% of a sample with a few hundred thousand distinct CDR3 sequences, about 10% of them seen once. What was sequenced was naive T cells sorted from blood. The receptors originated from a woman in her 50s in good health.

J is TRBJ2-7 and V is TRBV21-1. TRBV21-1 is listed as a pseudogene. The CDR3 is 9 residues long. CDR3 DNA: TGTGCCAGCCGGACGGGGCAGTACGTC. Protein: CASRTGQYV.

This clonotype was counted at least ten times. CDR3 nucleotide sequence: TGTGCCAGCAGGGATAGAGCCAAAAACATTCAGTACTTC. Translation: CASRDRAKNIQYF. The chain combines TRBV12-3 or TRBV12-4 with TRBJ2-4; D gene unclear. CDR3 length: 13 amino acids. Trimming stripped 6 bases from V and 0 bases from J, with 6 bases between.

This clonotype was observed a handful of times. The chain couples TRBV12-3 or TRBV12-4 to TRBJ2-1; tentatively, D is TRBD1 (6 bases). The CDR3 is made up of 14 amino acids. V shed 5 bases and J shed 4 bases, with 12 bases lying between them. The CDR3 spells CASSPLGGYNEQFF. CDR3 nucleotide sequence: TGTGCCAGCAGTCCGTTAGGGGGTTACAATGAGCAGTTCTTC.

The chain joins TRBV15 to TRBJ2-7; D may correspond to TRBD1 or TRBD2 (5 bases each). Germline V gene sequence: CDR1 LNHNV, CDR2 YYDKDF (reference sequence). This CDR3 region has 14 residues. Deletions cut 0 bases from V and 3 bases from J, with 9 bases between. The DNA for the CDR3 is TGTGCCACCAGCAGAGAAATGGGGGTCTACGAGCAGTACTTC. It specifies CATSREMGVYEQYF.

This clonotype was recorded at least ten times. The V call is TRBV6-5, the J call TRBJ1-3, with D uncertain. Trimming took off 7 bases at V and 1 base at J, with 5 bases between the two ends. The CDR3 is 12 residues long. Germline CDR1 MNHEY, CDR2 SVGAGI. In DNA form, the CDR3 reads TGTGCCAGCAAAGGTTCTGGAAACACCATATATTTT. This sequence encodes CASKGSGNTIYF.